This T cell receptor (beta chain) was recorded in a study of OX40 agonist ivuxolimab in advanced cancers. In terms of the full investigation: Ivuxolimab, which targeted the costimulatory receptor OX40 (CD134), was an agonistic, fully human IgG2 monoclonal antibody. Patients were allowed to have had prior anti-PD-1, anti-PD-L1 or anti-CTLA-4 therapy, and 40% of the dose-escalation patients had been treated with checkpoint inhibitors. The dose-escalation cohort was roughly 83% male with a mean age of about 54 years, ranging from about 23 to 85. The point of sequencing TCRbeta in the periphery was to test whether ivuxolimab changed TCR sequence diversity and drove clonal T-cell expansion. Three dose-escalation patients achieved partial responses, one with hepatocellular carcinoma and two with cutaneous melanoma. Among the roughly 50 dose-escalation patients, 19 had hepatocellular carcinoma, roughly 15 melanoma, 9 renal cell carcinoma and 9 head and neck cancer. Intravenous ivuxolimab was administered to patients every 2 weeks at six dose levels: 0.01, 0.1, 0.3, 1.5, 3 and 10 mg/kg. The paper covers the monotherapy dose-escalation part of the phase I ivuxolimab trial, which included N of about 50 patients. Findings and caveats that apply to the study as a whole: Low levels of normalized T-cell clonal expansion were also shown by some nonresponding patients. In partial responders in the 0.1-3.0 mg/kg groups, normalized peripheral clonal expansion was found to be among the lowest, especially among CD8+ T cells. The antigen specificity of the peripheral T cells that underwent clonal expansion was not determined. On average, CD8+ T cells showed more expanded clones than CD4+ T cells after ivuxolimab. Clonal expansion of both CD4+ and CD8+ blood T cells was observed from baseline to week 6 at doses 0.1 to 3.0 mg/kg.

Concerning this clone: There is no known antigen for this receptor. No much larger clonotype is one base removed from it; base qualities were not supplied.

Reading the germline V gene gives CDR1 SGHAT and CDR2 FQNNGV. V loses 5 bases, J loses 0 bases, and the germline ends lie 11 bases apart. CDR3 length: 16 amino acids, cysteine to phenylalanine. Solely the CDR3 DNA is kept, with 48 bases framed from the first base. The trial excluded patients who had a history of autoimmune disease or who were on systemic immunosuppression. Peripheral blood for TCR sequencing was collected from all dose cohorts at baseline, on cycle 4 day 1, and on cycle 7 day 1. Samples came from an open-label, multicenter, first-in-human phase I dose-escalation trial of ivuxolimab. Adults with locally advanced or metastatic head and neck squamous cell, hepatocellular, melanoma or renal cell carcinoma were enrolled in the trial. CD4+ and CD8+ T cells were sorted separately from peripheral blood before TCR sequencing. Genomic DNA was extracted from sorted cells for sequencing of the TCRbeta CDR3 region. The immunoSEQ Assay was used to sequence the TCRbeta CDR3 regions. Entries here come from immuneACCESS through TCRdb and include only in-frame sequences with V and J called. Some clones fail to appear in such tables; in the studies checked, an unresolved V gene covers under half of the shortfall, and the cause of the remainder is unknown. Here the sample has tens of thousands of clones; 85% occur a single time. The ten largest make up 3% to 4% of the sample.

The rearranged segments are TRBV11-2 and TRBJ2-6; a tentative D match to TRBD2 spans 7 bases. This TCR was recovered from an adult with an advanced solid tumor such as melanoma, head and neck, liver or kidney cancer. Sequenced here: CD4+ or CD8+ T cells sorted from blood, sampled in a trial of the OX40 agonist ivuxolimab. The DNA is as follows: TGTGCCAGCAGCCCTAGGGGGGGCTCTGGGGCCAACGTCCTGACTTTC. Its coded protein is CASSPRGGSGANVLTF.